A selection of T cell receptor beta chains follows, all from one sample in a study of blood T cell repertoires in COVID-19. The repertoire was sequenced with immunoSEQ multiplex PCR; TCRdb's copy has only in-frame clones and lacks some. Of around 470,000 clones listed, 90% are singletons. The specimen sequenced was PBMCs or T cells enriched from blood (not recorded which). These TCRs come from a man younger than 35 who had recovered from COVID-19. CDR3s include the opening cysteine and the closing phenylalanine or tryptophan. A D gene is named only where the DNA matches it firmly. For some rows the clone size is stated as once, few or many, or as a class when expanded; others skip it.

v_call	d_call	j_call	clone_size	cdr3_nt	cdr3_aa
TRBV18	.	TRBJ2-5	.	TGTGCCAGCTCACCAGGGCAGACGGAGACCCAGTACTTC	CASSPGQTETQYF
TRBV13	.	TRBJ1-1	.	TGTGCCAGCAGCCCTCCGGGACGGGGGATGAACACTGAAGCTTTCTTT	CASSPPGRGMNTEAFF
TRBV30	.	TRBJ2-1	.	TGTGCCTGGAGGCCGATCTCGGACATCTCCTCCTACAATGAGCAGTTCTTC	CAWRPISDISSYNEQFF
TRBV30	.	TRBJ2-7	.	TGTGCCTGGAGCGGGGTCGACGACCACGAGCAGTACTTC	CAWSGVDDHEQYF
TRBV30	TRBD1	TRBJ1-4	.	TGTGCCTCGACAGGGGGCGGATATGAAAAACTGTTTTTT	CASTGGGYEKLFF
TRBV6-4	TRBD1	TRBJ1-6	.	TGTGCCAGCAGTGAGGGACAGGGGTATTCACCCCTCCACTTT	CASSEGQGYSPLHF
TRBV18	TRBD2	TRBJ2-1	.	TGTGCCAGCTCACCCCCTAGCGGGAGTTCCTACAATGAGCAGTTCTTC	CASSPPSGSSYNEQFF
TRBV7-9	.	TRBJ1-2	.	TGTGCCAGCAGCTCCCGGGAGTATCGGGTTTATGGCTACACCTTC	CASSSREYRVYGYTF
TRBV19	.	TRBJ2-7	.	TGTGCCAGTAGTAAGGTGTGGGGACATCCCTCCTACGAGCAGTACTTC	CASSKVWGHPSYEQYF
TRBV7-9	TRBD1	TRBJ2-7	.	TGTGCCAGCAGCGCAGGACAGGGATTATACGAGCAGTACTTC	CASSAGQGLYEQYF
TRBV7-2	.	TRBJ1-1	.	TGTGCCAGTTCAAGGGGCAGGAACACTGAAGCTTTCTTT	CASSRGRNTEAFF
TRBV27	TRBD1	TRBJ2-7	.	TGTGCCAGCAGTGCAGACAGGGTCTACGAGCAGTACTTC	CASSADRVYEQYF
TRBV5-1	.	TRBJ2-3	.	TGCGCCAGCAGCTCAACCCCGAGTAGCGGTCAGGTGGGAGATACGCAGTATTTT	CASSSTPSSGQVGDTQYF
TRBV12-3/TRBV12-4	.	TRBJ1-6	once	TGTGCCAGCAGTCCCTTCAGGGATTCACCCCTCCACTTT	CASSPFRDSPLHF
TRBV7-2	TRBD2	TRBJ2-3	.	TGTGCCAGCAGCTTAGCACTAGCGATCACAGATACGCAGTATTTT	CASSLALAITDTQYF
TRBV5-1	.	TRBJ1-4	.	TGCGCCAGCAAGTATGCGGGGGCGTTTGGTGAAAAACTGTTTTTT	CASKYAGAFGEKLFF
TRBV5-5	TRBD1	TRBJ1-5	.	TGTGCCAGCAGCTTGCGGACAGGGAGCAATCAGCCCCAGCATTTT	CASSLRTGSNQPQHF
TRBV6-6	TRBD1	TRBJ2-7	.	TGTGCCAGCAGTTTTGGACAGGTTTTCTCCTACGAGCAGTACTTC	CASSFGQVFSYEQYF
TRBV2	.	TRBJ1-2	.	TGTGCCAGCAGGGGGACTGTCTATGGCTACACCTTC	CASRGTVYGYTF
TRBV5-5	.	TRBJ1-2	.	TGTGCCAGCAGTCCTGCGGGGACGCTCAACTATGGCTACACCTTC	CASSPAGTLNYGYTF
TRBV4-2	TRBD2	TRBJ2-1	.	TGTGCCAGCAGCCACGCCCGGGGTAGCGGGAGTGGCGAGCAGTTCTTC	CASSHARGSGSGEQFF
TRBV7-2	TRBD1	TRBJ2-2	once	TGTGCCAGCAGCAGTCAGGGGGCGGGCGGGGAGCTGTTTTTT	CASSSQGAGGELFF
TRBV11-3	TRBD1	TRBJ1-2	.	TGTGCCAGCAGCATAGAACAGGGGGCTTTTAACTATGGCTACACCTTC	CASSIEQGAFNYGYTF
TRBV28	.	TRBJ2-3	.	TGTGCCAGCAGTCCGCAACTGGGGCCAGATACGCAGTATTTT	CASSPQLGPDTQYF
TRBV2	.	TRBJ1-1	.	TGTGCCAGCAGTGAATCTAGGGGGTCGGGCACTGAAGCTTTCTTT	CASSESRGSGTEAFF
TRBV5-4	TRBD2	TRBJ2-5	.	TGTGCCAGCAGCTTTCTTAGCGGGAGGGCGGGAGAGACCCAGTACTTC	CASSFLSGRAGETQYF
TRBV19	.	TRBJ1-5	.	TGTGCCAGTAGTATCCCTCCCCGGGTTTATAGCAATCAGCCCCAGCATTTT	CASSIPPRVYSNQPQHF
TRBV5-4	TRBD2	TRBJ2-5	.	TGTGCCAGCAGCAGGGGGACTAGCGGGAAGGAGACCCAGTACTTC	CASSRGTSGKETQYF
TRBV19	TRBD1	TRBJ1-6	.	TGTGCCAGTAGTATTGGACAGGGTAATTCACCCCTCCACTTT	CASSIGQGNSPLHF
TRBV4-1	.	TRBJ2-3	.	TGCGCCAGCAGCCAAGATGAGGCCGGGGTAGATACGCAGTATTTT	CASSQDEAGVDTQYF
TRBV29-1	TRBD1	TRBJ1-2	.	TGCAGCGTTGAAGGGACAGGGCGCTCCAACTATGGCTACACCTTC	CSVEGTGRSNYGYTF
TRBV2	TRBD2	TRBJ2-7	.	TGTGCCAGCAGTGGAGACGGGGGGAACTACGAGCAGTACTTC	CASSGDGGNYEQYF
TRBV5-4	TRBD1	TRBJ1-2	.	TGTGCCAGCACCCCGGGACAGGTGGGCGGCTACACCTTC	CASTPGQVGGYTF